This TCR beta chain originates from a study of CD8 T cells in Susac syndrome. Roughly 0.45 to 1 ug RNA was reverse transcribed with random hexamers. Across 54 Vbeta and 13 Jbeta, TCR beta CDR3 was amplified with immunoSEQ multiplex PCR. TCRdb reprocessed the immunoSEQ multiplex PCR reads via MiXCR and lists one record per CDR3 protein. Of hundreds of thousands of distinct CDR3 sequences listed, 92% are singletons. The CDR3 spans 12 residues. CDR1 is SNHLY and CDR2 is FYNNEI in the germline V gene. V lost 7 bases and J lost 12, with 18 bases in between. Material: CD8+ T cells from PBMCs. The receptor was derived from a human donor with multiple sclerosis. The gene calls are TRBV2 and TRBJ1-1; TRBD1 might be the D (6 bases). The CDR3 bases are TGTGCCAGCACTCGGGGGAGACAGGAAACTTTCTTT. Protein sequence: CASTRGRQETFF.